This T cell receptor (beta chain) was recorded in a study of control samples from healthy donors and cancer patients. The CDR3 loop spans 15 amino acids. V was clipped by 0 bases and J by 0 bases, with 9 bases between them. Germline V gives CDR1 SGHKS, CDR2 YYEKEE (reference sequence). Repertoires were generated with immunoSEQ multiplex PCR, while TCRdb's copy carries only in-frame clones and drops some. The sample lists roughly 90,000 clones; around 80% were seen once. The sample consisted of blood. This receptor was identified in a woman aged 60 to 75 in good health. The chain joins TRBV5-5 to TRBJ1-2, with D hard to call. DNA of the CDR3: TGTGCCAGCAGCTTGGTCTCAACAGCTAACTATGGCTACACCTTC. The encoded protein is CASSLVSTANYGYTF.